This TCR beta chain was identified in a study of human T cells and chemical hapten exposure. Study as a whole: Across its roughly 25 weeks, the study gave patients weekly diphenylcyclopropenone doses to the scalp.

What the library attached to individual cDNA molecules were unique molecular identifiers. Each CDR3 protein is one row after TCRdb ran MiXCR on the RACE reads. The sample lists some 120,000 distinct CDR3 sequences; roughly 12% were seen once. Remarks on this clonotype: The antigen remains unidentified.

Overall study results and limits: Counts of expanded TCRs (at PT1) showed a positive correlation with patch test score.

Time point indicated: patch test 1, 2 weeks after DPC sensitization. Treatment specified: therapeutic diphenylcyclopropenone sensitization with weekly scalp DPC. Those who donated were patients with alopecia, 18 to 70 years of age, and suitable for DPC. Unmatched junction bases numbered 7, after V lost 2 bases and J lost 4 bases. CDR1 MNHEY and CDR2 SMNVEV come from the germline V gene (reference sequence). The CDR3 length is 16 residues. The chain joins TRBV27 to TRBJ1-1; the match to TRBD1 covers 10 bases. Sequencing used whole blood, obtained in connection with sensitization to the hapten diphenylcyclopropenone (DPC). The origin of this receptor is a woman in her fifties or sixties with alopecia areata. Some clones in this sample may be carry-over from other donors' samples. The CDR3 is CASSLAGTGALTEAFF. DNA for the CDR3: TGTGCCAGCAGTTTAGCAGGGACAGGGGCCCTCACTGAAGCTTTCTTT.